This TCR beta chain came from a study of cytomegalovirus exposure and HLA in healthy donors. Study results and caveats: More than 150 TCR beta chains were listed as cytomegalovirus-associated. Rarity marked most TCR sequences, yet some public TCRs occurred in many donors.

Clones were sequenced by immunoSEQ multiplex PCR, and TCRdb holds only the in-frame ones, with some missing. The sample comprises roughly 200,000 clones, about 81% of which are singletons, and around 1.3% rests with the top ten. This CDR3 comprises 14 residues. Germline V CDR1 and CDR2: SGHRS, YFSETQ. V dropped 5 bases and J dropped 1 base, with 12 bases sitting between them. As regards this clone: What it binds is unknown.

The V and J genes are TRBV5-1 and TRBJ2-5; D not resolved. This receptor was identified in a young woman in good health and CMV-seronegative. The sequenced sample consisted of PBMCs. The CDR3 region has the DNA TGCGCCAGCAGTCAGAAACCTCCCCAAGAGACCCAGTACTTC. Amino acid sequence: CASSQKPPQETQYF.